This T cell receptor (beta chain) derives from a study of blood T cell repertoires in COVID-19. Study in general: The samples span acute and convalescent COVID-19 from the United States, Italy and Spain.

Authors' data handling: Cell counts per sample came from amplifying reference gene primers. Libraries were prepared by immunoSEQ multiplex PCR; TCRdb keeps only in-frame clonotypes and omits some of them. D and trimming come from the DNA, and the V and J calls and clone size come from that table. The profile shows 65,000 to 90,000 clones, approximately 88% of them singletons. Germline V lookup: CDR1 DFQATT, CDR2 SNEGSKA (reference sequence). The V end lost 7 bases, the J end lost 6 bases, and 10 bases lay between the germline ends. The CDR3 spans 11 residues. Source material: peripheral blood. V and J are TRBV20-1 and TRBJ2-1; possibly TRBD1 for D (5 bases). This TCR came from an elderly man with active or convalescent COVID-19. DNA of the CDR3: TGCAGTGGCAGGGTCTTCAATGAGCAGTTCTTC. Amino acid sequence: CSGRVFNEQFF.